One and the same sample provided the 15 T cell receptor beta chains below, sequenced in a study of T cells in Graves' hyperthyroidism and ophthalmopathy. Amplification targeted TCR beta CDR3 regions from RNA transcripts. Primed by the HTBI set, a first-round RT-PCR was run on the TCR CDR3. TCRdb reanalysed the multiplex PCR reads using MiXCR and keeps one entry per CDR3 protein. The sample yields some 420,000 distinct CDR3 sequences, around 15% seen once. Sequenced input: blood. The receptors were sampled from a woman aged 18-29 years with Graves' hyperthyroidism.

In this sample, this clonotype turned up many times. J is TRBJ2-7 and V is TRBV27; D unresolved. This CDR3 comprises 13 residues. Germline loops: CDR1 MNHEY, CDR2 SMNVEV (reference sequence). Between the trimmed V and J ends, which lost 6 bases and 3 bases, there was a span of 12 bases. CDR3 DNA: TGTGCCAGCAGGATCTCTGATCTCTACGAGCAGTACTTC. This sequence encodes CASRISDLYEQYF.

This clonotype showed up just a few times. This chain joins TRBV9 and TRBJ2-3, with D possibly TRBD2 on 6 matching bases. The CDR3 is made up of 15 amino acids. The V gene lost 1 base and the J gene lost 0 bases, with 9 bases spanning the gap. In germline, CDR1 is SGDLS, CDR2 YYNGEE. The CDR3 is CASSVLAASTDTQYF. DNA for the CDR3: TGTGCCAGCAGCGTATTAGCGGCGAGCACAGATACGCAGTATTTT. Drawing the rest from reference TRBV9 and TRBJ2-3, the complete variable domain is DSGVTQTPKHLITATGQRVTLRCSPRSGDLSVYWYQQSLDQGLQFLIQYYNGEERAKGNILERFSAQQFPDLHSELNLSSLELGDSALYFCASSVLAASTDTQYFGPGTRLTVL.

J is TRBJ2-1 and V is TRBV6-1; 8 bases fit TRBD2. From germline, CDR1 is MNHNS and CDR2 SASEGT. Unmatched junction bases numbered 1, after V lost 6 bases and J lost 3 bases. The CDR3 sequence is 13 residues long. The CDR3 DNA follows: TGTGCCAGCAGACTAGCGGACTACAATGAGCAGTTCTTC. This translates into CASRLADYNEQFF.

The CDR3 reads CASSLVTISYEQYF. The DNA of the CDR3 is TGTGCCAGCAGCTTAGTAACCATTTCCTACGAGCAGTACTTC. The V gene is TRBV7-9, the J gene TRBJ2-7; D ambiguous. The germline V gene has CDR1 SEHNR and CDR2 FQNEAQ (reference sequence). The V end was cut by 1 base, the J end by 1 base, with 8 bases between. The CDR3 extends over 14 amino acids.

Regarding this clonotype: One base away lies a much larger clone, so this may be a sequencing read error. CDR3 nucleotides: TGCAGTGCCCAGGACAGGGGGGACTATGGCTACACCTTC. This sequence encodes CSAQDRGDYGYTF. This chain connects TRBV20-1 to TRBJ1-2, with 10 nucleotides matching TRBD1. This CDR3 comprises 13 residues. Germline trimming cut 6 bases from V and 3 bases from J; bases unmatched to any gene: 4. CDR1 is DFQATT, CDR2 SNEGSKA, per germline (reference sequence).

A remark on this clonotype: Since a much larger clone is just one base distant, this may be a read error. This chain links TRBV14 with TRBJ2-7; tentatively, D is TRBD2 (5 bases). The CDR3 sequence is 14 residues long. The germline CDR1 and CDR2 sequences are SGHDN and FVKESK. CDR3 sequence (DNA): TGTGCCAGCAGCCAAGATGTTGAGCATTGGGAGCGGTACTTC. It is translated as CASSQDVEHWERYF.

This clonotype came up many times. This chain connects TRBV20-1 to TRBJ2-2; 7 nucleotides agree with TRBD2. The CDR3 spans 16 residues. Trimming took 1 base from V and 4 from J; bases not matched to a gene: 9. Germline V gene data show CDR1 as DFQATT and CDR2 as SNEGSKA (reference sequence). The CDR3 region is CSARATGGWGTGELFF. The CDR3 nucleotides read TGCAGTGCTAGAGCTACGGGGGGTTGGGGCACCGGGGAGCTGTTTTTT.

Only a few counts were recorded for this clonotype. The J gene is TRBJ2-3, the V gene TRBV19; no definite D call. Trimming removed 0 bases at V and 0 bases at J, with 4 bases between. This CDR3 has 14 amino acids. The germline CDR1 and CDR2 sequences are LNHDA and SQIVND (reference sequence). The CDR3 region is CASSIEGSTDTQYF. In DNA form, the CDR3 reads TGTGCCAGTAGTATAGAGGGTAGCACAGATACGCAGTATTTT.

The chain links TRBV19 to TRBJ1-2; D gene unclear. The V gene's germline CDR1 is LNHDA and CDR2 SQIVND (reference sequence). The CDR3 runs to 14 residues. Between the trimmed V and J ends, which lost 0 bases and 3 bases, there was a span of 8 bases. The CDR3 here is CASSIDPEYYGYTF. The CDR3 bases are TGTGCCAGTAGTATAGATCCGGAATACTATGGCTACACCTTC.

CDR3: CASSLWTSGSGADTQYF. CDR3 in DNA: TGTGCCAGCAGCTTATGGACTAGCGGGAGTGGGGCAGATACGCAGTATTTT. The chain has TRBV11-2 and TRBJ2-3, with TRBD2 identical over 13 bases. V lost 2 bases and J lost 4; bases outside the gene matches: 6. CDR3 length: 17 residues. From germline, CDR1 is SGHAT and CDR2 FQNNGV.

This rearrangement joins TRBV9 to TRBJ2-2; a weak D match, TRBD2 (5 bases). Germline V gene data show CDR1 as SGDLS and CDR2 as YYNGEE. This CDR3 is built from 17 residues. V lost 3 bases and J 5 bases, leaving 20 bases between the germline ends. The CDR3: CASSGPQWAGNTGELFF. In DNA, the CDR3 is TGTGCCAGCAGCGGGCCCCAGTGGGCGGGCAATACCGGGGAGCTGTTTTTT.

This clonotype was observed a few times. V usage is TRBV5-6 and J usage is TRBJ2-1; D may be TRBD1 or TRBD2 (5 bases each). Germline loops: CDR1 SGHDT, CDR2 YYEEEE. V shed 2 bases and J shed 4 bases, with 13 bases lying between them. The CDR3 extends over 15 amino acids. CDR3 region: CASSFPGRQYNEQFF. The CDR3 DNA reads TGTGCCAGCAGCTTTCCGGGACGGCAATACAATGAGCAGTTCTTC.

Many counts were recorded for this clonotype. The V call is TRBV20-1, the J call TRBJ2-1; D might be TRBD2 (6 bases). Trimming took off 3 bases at V and 4 bases at J, with 10 bases between the two ends. CDR3 length: 13 amino acids. Germline-derived CDR1 and CDR2 are DFQATT and SNEGSKA (reference sequence). In DNA form, the CDR3 reads TGCAGTGCTAGTAGCGGTGATTACAATGAGCAGTTCTTC. It specifies CSASSGDYNEQFF.

This clonotype came up many times. The J gene is TRBJ1-1, the V gene TRBV29-1, with TRBD1 identical over 8 bases. Germline V CDR1 and CDR2: SQVTM, ANQGSEA. The J segment lost 0 bases and the V segment lost 6 bases, leaving 3 bases of the junction unmatched. This CDR3 contains 13 residues. The CDR3 coding sequence is TGCAGCGTCGGGACAGGTCTGAACACTGAAGCTTTCTTT. Translated: CSVGTGLNTEAFF.

This clonotype was recorded at least ten times. The chain uses TRBV11-2 and TRBJ2-1, with 13 bases lining up with TRBD2. The CDR3 extends over 19 amino acids. J was trimmed by 4 bases and V by 4 bases; bases with no gene match: 13. Germline loops: CDR1 SGHAT, CDR2 FQNNGV. CDR3 protein: CASSSANRLAGGAYNEQFF. The CDR3 region has the DNA TGTGCCAGCAGCTCCGCGAACCGACTAGCGGGAGGTGCGTACAATGAGCAGTTCTTC.